This TCR beta chain was recorded in a study of CD8+ T cells in alopecia areata. The overall study: Treated patients took oral tofacitinib at 5 to 10 mg twice daily. Using the percentage of affected scalp area, treated patients' severity was scored.

The CDR3 covers 13 residues. The germline CDR1 and CDR2 sequences are KGHSH and LQKENI. V was pared by 3 bases and J by 3 bases, with 9 bases between. Noted treatment: oral pan-JAK inhibitor, 5-10 mg twice daily. It was from alopecia areata patients that lesional scalp punch biopsies and peripheral blood were collected. For this clone: No antigen is known for it.

cDNA prepared by RNA extraction and subsequent reverse transcription served as the template for sequencing. Only in-frame clones appear in the TCRdb table, and some are missing; sequencing was by immunoSEQ multiplex PCR. Here the sample spans under 130,000 clones, over 75% being singletons. Whole-study findings and limits: On tofacitinib, scalp and blood still held many of the expanded lesional clones.

This sample comprised CD8+ T cells sorted from blood, obtained at approximately week 34, from a patient treated with tofacitinib. V usage is TRBV18 and J usage is TRBJ2-7; D ambiguous. The source of this sequence is a human donor with alopecia areata. The CDR3 region has the DNA TGTGCCAGCTCACCCGACCCGTTCTACGAGCAGTACTTC. Translating gives CASSPDPFYEQYF.